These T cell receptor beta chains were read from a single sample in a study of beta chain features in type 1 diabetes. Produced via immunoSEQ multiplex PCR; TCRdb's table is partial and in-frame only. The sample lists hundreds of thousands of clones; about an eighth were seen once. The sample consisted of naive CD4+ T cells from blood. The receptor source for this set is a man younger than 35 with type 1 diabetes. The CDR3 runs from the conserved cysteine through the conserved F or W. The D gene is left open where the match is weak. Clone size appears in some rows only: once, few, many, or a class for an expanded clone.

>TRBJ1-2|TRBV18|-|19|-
TGTGCCAGCTCACCACCGATCACCCTGGGCAGGGAGAGTAACTATGGCTACACCTTC
CASSPPITLGRESNYGYTF
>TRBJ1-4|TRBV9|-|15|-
TGTGCCAGCAGCCCTCAGGGGCAGGGAGGTGAAAAACTGTTTTTT
CASSPQGQGGEKLFF
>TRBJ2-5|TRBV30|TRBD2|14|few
TGTGCCTGGAGTAGGACTAGGGACCAAGAGACCCAGTACTTC
CAWSRTRDQETQYF
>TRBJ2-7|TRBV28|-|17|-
TGTGCCAGCAGTTTATACCCCCCTGGTGGGGGTCCCTACGAGCAGTACTTC
CASSLYPPGGGPYEQYF
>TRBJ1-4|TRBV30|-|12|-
TGTGCCTGGACAGAAGCTAATGAAAAACTGTTTTTT
CAWTEANEKLFF
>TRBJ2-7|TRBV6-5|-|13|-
TGTGCCAGCAGTTACGCCAGCTACTACGAGCAGTACTTC
CASSYASYYEQYF
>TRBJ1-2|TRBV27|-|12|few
TGTGCCAGCAGTGCCAAGAACGGTGGCTACACCTTC
CASSAKNGGYTF
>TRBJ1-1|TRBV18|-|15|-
TGTGCCAGCTCAACATGGGGCGGGACGAACACTGAAGCTTTCTTT
CASSTWGGTNTEAFF
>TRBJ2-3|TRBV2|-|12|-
TGTGCCAGCAGTACAGGGTCAGATACGCAGTATTTT
CASSTGSDTQYF
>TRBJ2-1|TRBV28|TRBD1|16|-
TGTGCCAGCAGTTTTGGGACAGGCGGAATTTACAATGAGCAGTTCTTC
CASSFGTGGIYNEQFF
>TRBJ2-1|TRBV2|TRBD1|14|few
TGTGCCAGCAACGCTCGGACAGGGCTGAATGAGCAGTTCTTC
CASNARTGLNEQFF
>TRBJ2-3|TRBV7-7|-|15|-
TGTGCTAGCAGCTTAGGAGGGCAGGGCACAGATACGCAGTATTTT
CASSLGGQGTDTQYF
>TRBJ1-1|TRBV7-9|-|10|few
TGTGCCAGCAGTAACACTGAAGCTTTCTTT
CASSNTEAFF
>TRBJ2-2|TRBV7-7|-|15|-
TGTGCTAGCAGCCCCCGGGACGGCGACACCGGGGAGCTGTTTTTT
CASSPRDGDTGELFF
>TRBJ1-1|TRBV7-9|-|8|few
TGTACCGACGGGGAAGCTTTCTTT
CTDGEAFF
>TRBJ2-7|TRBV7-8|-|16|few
TGTGCCAGCAGCTGGAAGGCCGGGGCTAGCTCCTACGAGCAGTACTTC
CASSWKAGASSYEQYF
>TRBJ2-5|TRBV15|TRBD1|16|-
TGTGCCACCAGCAGAGACTGGTGGACAGGGCAAGAGACCCAGTACTTC
CATSRDWWTGQETQYF
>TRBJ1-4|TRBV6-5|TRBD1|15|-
TGTGCCAGCAGTCACAATCAGGGGGCGGGTGAAAAACTGTTTTTT
CASSHNQGAGEKLFF
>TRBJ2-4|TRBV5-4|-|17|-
TGTGCCAGCAGCTTGGCCCTAAACTCTCTAGCCAAAAACATTCAGTACTTC
CASSLALNSLAKNIQYF
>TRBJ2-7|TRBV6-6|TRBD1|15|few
TGTGCCAGCAGCAAGGGACAGGGCCATTCCTACGAGCAGTACTTC
CASSKGQGHSYEQYF
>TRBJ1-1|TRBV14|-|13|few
TGTGCCAGCAGCCAAAAAAGGGAAACTGAAGCTTTCTTT
CASSQKRETEAFF
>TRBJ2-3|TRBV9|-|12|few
TGTGCCAGCAGCGTAGATCGGGGCACGCAGTATTTT
CASSVDRGTQYF
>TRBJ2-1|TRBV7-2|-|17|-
TGTGCCAGCAGCTTAGTTTTGGGGACTTGGGCCTACAATGAGCAGTTCTTC
CASSLVLGTWAYNEQFF
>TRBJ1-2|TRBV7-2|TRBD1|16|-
TGTGCCAGCAGCTTAGGGGACAGGGGTCCTAACTATGGCTACACCTTC
CASSLGDRGPNYGYTF
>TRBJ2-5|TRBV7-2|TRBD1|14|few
TGTGCCAGCAGCCCCGGGACAGATCAAGAGACCCAGTACTTC
CASSPGTDQETQYF
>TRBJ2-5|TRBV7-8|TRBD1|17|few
TGTGCCAGCAGCTTAGCGGGGACAGGGGGACGCCAAGAGACCCAGTACTTC
CASSLAGTGGRQETQYF
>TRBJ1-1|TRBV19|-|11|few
TGTGCCAGTAGTAGGGGCGATGAAGCTTTCTTT
CASSRGDEAFF
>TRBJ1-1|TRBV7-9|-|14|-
TGTGCCAGCAGTTTACAGGGCCCCAACACTGAAGCTTTCTTT
CASSLQGPNTEAFF
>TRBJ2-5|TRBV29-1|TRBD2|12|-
TGCAGCGTACATAGCGGGGGAGAGACCCAGTACTTC
CSVHSGGETQYF
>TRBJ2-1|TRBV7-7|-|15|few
TGTGCCAGCAGCTTAGCGGGGGGAAACTACAATGAGCAGTTCTTC
CASSLAGGNYNEQFF
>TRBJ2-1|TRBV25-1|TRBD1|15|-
TGTGCCAGCAGTGAGCTACAGGGGGCTTACAATGAGCAGTTCTTC
CASSELQGAYNEQFF
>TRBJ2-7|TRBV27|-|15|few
TGTGCCAGCAGCCCACCGGGAACAGGGATCTCCGAGCAGTACTTC
CASSPPGTGISEQYF
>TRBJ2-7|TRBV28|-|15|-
TGTGCCAGCAGCCCAGGACTCATCGGCTCCTACGAGCAGTACTTC
CASSPGLIGSYEQYF
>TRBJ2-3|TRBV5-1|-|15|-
TGCGCCAGCAGCTTGGCAGGGCAAAACACAGATACGCAGTATTTT
CASSLAGQNTDTQYF
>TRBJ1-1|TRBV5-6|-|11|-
TGTGCCAGCAGCTCCACAGGGTTTGCTTTCTTT
CASSSTGFAFF
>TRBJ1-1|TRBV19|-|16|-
TGTGCCAGTAGTATAGAGGGTCGAGGTCCTTCAACGGAAGCTTTCTTT
CASSIEGRGPSTEAFF
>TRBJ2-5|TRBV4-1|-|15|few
TGCGCCAGCAGCCCGAAGGGGGGCGGGGTTGAGACCCAGTACTTC
CASSPKGGGVETQYF
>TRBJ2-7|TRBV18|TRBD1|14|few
TGTGCCAGCTCACCACAGGGGGCTGGGTACGAGCAGTACTTC
CASSPQGAGYEQYF
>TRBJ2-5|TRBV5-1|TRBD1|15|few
TGCGCCAGCACCCGTACAGGGGGCGTTCAAGAGACCCAGTACTTC
CASTRTGGVQETQYF
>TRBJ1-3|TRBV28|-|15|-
TGTGCCAGCAGTTTAGGGTTTTCCTCTGGAAACACCATATATTTT
CASSLGFSSGNTIYF
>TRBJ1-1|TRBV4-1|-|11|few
TGCGCCAGCAGCCAAGGAGTCGAGGCTTTCTTT
CASSQGVEAFF
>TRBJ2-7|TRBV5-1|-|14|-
TGCGCCAGCAGCCTGGCGAGGGATCCCTACGAGCAGTACTTC
CASSLARDPYEQYF
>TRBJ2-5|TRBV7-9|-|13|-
TGTGCCAGCACCGCCCCCCCAAAGGAGACCCAGTACTTC
CASTAPPKETQYF
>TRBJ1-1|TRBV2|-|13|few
TGTGCCAGCACCGGACAGCAGAACACTGAAGCTTTCTTT
CASTGQQNTEAFF
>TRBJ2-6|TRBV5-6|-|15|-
TGTGCCAGCAGCTTCCAGGGTACCGGGGCCAACGTCCTGACTTTC
CASSFQGTGANVLTF
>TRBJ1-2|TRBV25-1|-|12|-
TGTGCCAGCAGTGATCCAGGGGATGGCTACACCTTC
CASSDPGDGYTF
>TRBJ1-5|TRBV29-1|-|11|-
TGCAGCGTTGGGGAATATCAGCCCCAGCATTTT
CSVGEYQPQHF